The sequence of this TCR beta chain was determined in a study of T cells in Graves' hyperthyroidism and ophthalmopathy. Amplified TCR beta CDR3 regions derived from RNA transcripts. In the first-round RT-PCR of the TCR CDR3, the HTBI primer set was used. MiXCR, applied by TCRdb to the multiplex PCR reads, yields one record per CDR3 protein. Among a few hundred thousand distinct CDR3 sequences listed, about 15% were seen once. As regards this clonotype: At one boundary the junction diverges from the germline segment, which might be a read error.

This CDR3 has 16 residues. The V gene's germline CDR1 is SGHVT and CDR2 SQSDAQ. The source of this sequence is a woman aged 55-70 years with Graves' ophthalmopathy. V usage is TRBV7-4 and J usage is TRBJ2-3; 10 bases map to TRBD2. The sequencing input was blood. The CDR3 here is CAGSLRTSGSTDTQYF. The DNA of the CDR3 is TGTGCCGGCAGCCTCCGGACTAGCGGAAGCACAGATACGCAGTATTTT.